This TCR beta chain was found in a study of shared clonotypes between healthy human individuals. Overall study: Each donor's CD4 naive and CD4 memory cells filled three plates apiece, CD8 naive two, and CD8 memory one. Study results and caveats: Clonotypes which were not shared had lower generation probabilities than clonotypes that all four donors shared.

Deep-level running was used for the assay. Here immunoSEQ multiplex PCR was the method, and the copy in TCRdb shows in-frame clones only, minus some. The sample records approximately 340,000 clones, approximately 79% being singletons. The V and J ends lost 4 bases and 7 bases, in that order; junction bases with no gene match: 12. Germline V gene data show CDR1 as SQVTM and CDR2 as ANQGSEA. The CDR3 runs 16 residues. This clone was seen a handful of times. No antigen is known for it. V usage is TRBV29-1 and J usage is TRBJ2-7; TRBD2 matches 14 bases. This receptor was taken from a young man in good health. Material: memory CD4+ T cells sorted from blood. Subset described: CD45RA-negative fraction. CDR3 residues: CSVGGLAGAHGGEQYF. DNA for the CDR3: TGCAGCGTTGGGGGACTAGCGGGAGCCCACGGTGGTGAGCAGTACTTC.